These 13 T cell receptor beta chains were sequenced from one sample in a study of shared clonotypes between healthy human individuals. Some clones are missing from TCRdb's copy, which holds only in-frame ones; the method was immunoSEQ multiplex PCR. Of 2 million to 3 million clones in the sample, under 95% are singletons; the top ten hold 0.36%. Sequences were obtained from naive CD4+ T cells from PBMCs. Subset of the sample: CD45RA+ positively selected. The receptors were sampled from a man younger than 35 in good health. Some clones in this sample may be carry-over from other donors' samples.

The J gene is TRBJ1-2, the V gene TRBV4-1; the D gene is possibly TRBD1 (6 bases). From germline, CDR1 is MGHRA and CDR2 YSYEKL. Between the trimmed V and J ends, which lost 4 bases and 2 bases, there was a span of 17 bases. The CDR3 contains 16 residues. This CDR3 is CASSLGGGLSNYGYTF. CDR3 DNA sequence: TGCGCCAGCAGCCTCGGCGGGGGGCTTAGCAACTATGGCTACACCTTC.

CDR3 amino acids: CASIFKREGLGETQYF. CDR3 DNA: TGTGCCAGCATCTTTAAGCGGGAGGGCCTGGGAGAGACCCAGTACTTC. The genes are TRBV5-4 and TRBJ2-5; 10 bases map to TRBD2. The CDR3 extends over 16 amino acids. Losses at the gene ends were 6 bases for V and 4 bases for J; bases not matched to a gene: 12. Germline CDR1 is SGHNT and CDR2 is YYREEE (reference sequence). Full variable domain (outside the CDR3, taken from reference TRBV5-4 and TRBJ2-5): ETGVTQSPTHLIKTRGQQVTLRCSSQSGHNTVSWYQQALGQGPQFIFQYYREEENGRGNFPPRFSGLQFPNYSSELNVNALELDDSALYLCASIFKREGLGETQYFGPGTRLLVL.

This CDR3 is CASSSVVGVAPYGYTF. The CDR3 nucleotides are TGTGCCAGCAGCTCCGTCGTTGGGGTAGCCCCCTATGGCTACACCTTC. The gene calls are TRBV11-2 and TRBJ1-2; D is ambiguous. V was trimmed by 4 bases and J by 4 bases, leaving 19 bases between them. Germline V gives CDR1 SGHAT, CDR2 FQNNGV. The CDR3 is made up of 16 amino acids.

The chain is built from TRBV6-1 and TRBJ1-5; D call uncertain. CDR1 is MNHNS and CDR2 is SASEGT in the germline V gene. The CDR3 has 14 amino acids. Trimming removed 7 bases from V and 0 bases from J, with 10 bases in between. The CDR3 reads CASKRDFSNQPQHF. CDR3 coding DNA: TGTGCCAGCAAAAGGGATTTTAGCAATCAGCCCCAGCATTTT.

The chain has TRBV19 and TRBJ2-1; TRBD1 matches at 8 bases. Germline trimming cut 6 bases from V and 5 bases from J; bases unmatched to any gene: 6. Germline assignment: CDR1 LNHDA and CDR2 SQIVND (reference sequence). This CDR3 region has 14 residues. DNA for the CDR3: TGTGCCAGTAGCCGACAGGGGCGGAACAATGAGCAGTTCTTC. Amino acid sequence: CASSRQGRNNEQFF. The full variable domain, its missing parts supplied by reference TRBV19 and TRBJ2-1, is DGGITQSPKYLFRKEGQNVTLSCEQNLNHDAMYWYRQDPGQGLRLIYYSQIVNDFQKGDIAEGYSVSREKKESFPLTVTSAQKNPTAFYLCASSRQGRNNEQFFGPGTRLTVL.

Regarding this clone: The identical CDR3 is also encoded by other nucleotide sequences in the sample. The J gene is TRBJ2-7, the V gene TRBV11-2; either TRBD1 or TRBD2 may fit D (5 bases each). The CDR3 has 14 residues. V lost 4 bases, J lost 6 bases, and 16 bases lay in between. Germline CDR1 is SGHAT and CDR2 is FQNNGV. Here the CDR3 DNA reads TGTGCCAGCAGCTCAGGGTTGAGGGCCGGCGAGCAGTACTTC. It specifies CASSSGLRAGEQYF.

The chain carries TRBV10-1 and TRBJ2-3; possible D gene TRBD1, 6 bases. Germline CDR1 reads WNHNN; CDR2 reads SYGVQD (reference sequence). The CDR3 is 13 amino acids. V was pared by 3 bases and J by 5 bases, with 9 bases between. CDR3 nucleotides: TGCGCCAGCAGTGAAGGGACACGAGATACGCAGTATTTT. It yields the protein CASSEGTRDTQYF.

The chain joins TRBV2 to TRBJ1-5, with D possibly matching TRBD1 (5 bases). The CDR3 extends over 17 amino acids. Germline CDR1 reads SNHLY; CDR2 reads FYNNEI. Trimming removed 2 bases at V and 4 bases at J, with 18 bases between. CDR3 protein: CASSERGGRSLNQPQHF. CDR3 DNA: TGTGCCAGCAGTGAAAGGGGCGGGAGATCCTTGAATCAGCCCCAGCATTTT.

V gene TRBV11-1 combines with J gene TRBJ2-1, with TRBD2 matching 10 bases. This CDR3 comprises 14 residues. The trim removed 5 bases at V and 6 bases at J, leaving 4 bases unmatched. Germline CDR1 and CDR2: SGHAT and FQDESV (reference sequence). CDR3: CASSRRLAGNEQFF. The CDR3 coding sequence is TGTGCCAGCAGCCGCAGACTAGCGGGCAATGAGCAGTTCTTC.

This clone turned up a few times. The chain combines TRBV7-3 with TRBJ1-5; D possibly corresponds to TRBD1 (5 bases). Germline CDR1 is SGHTA and CDR2 is FQGTGA. The CDR3 loop spans 13 amino acids. The germline V and J ends were trimmed by 5 bases and 6 bases, with 11 bases remaining between them. CDR3 nucleotides: TGTGCCAGCAGCCCGGGGCAGGGTCAGCCCCAGCATTTT. Translating it yields CASSPGQGQPQHF.

This chain joins TRBV7-2 and TRBJ2-5, with 16 bases that match TRBD2. Germline trimming cut 6 bases from V and 2 bases from J; bases unmatched to any gene: 6. The CDR3 is made up of 17 amino acids. Per the germline V gene, CDR1 is SGHTA and CDR2 is FQGNSA. This chain's CDR3 is CASREKGLAGGQETQYF. In DNA form, the CDR3 reads TGTGCCAGCAGGGAAAAGGGACTAGCGGGAGGGCAAGAGACCCAGTACTTC.

The V call is TRBV7-9, the J call TRBJ2-4; D not certain. The CDR3 runs to 15 residues. V was cut by 4 bases and J by 0 bases, with 10 bases left in between. Germline CDR1 and CDR2: SEHNR and FQNEAQ (reference sequence). DNA of the CDR3: TGTGCCAGCAGCTCTATGGGCCAAGCCAAAAACATTCAGTACTTC. Translation gives CASSSMGQAKNIQYF.

The chain links TRBV25-1 to TRBJ2-7; TRBD1 matches at 8 bases. The CDR3 sequence is 15 residues long. The germline gives CDR1 MGHDK, CDR2 SYGVNS. V lost 2 bases and J lost 3; bases outside the gene matches: 6. The CDR3 here is CASSEPSGTGYEQYF. CDR3 in DNA: TGTGCCAGCAGTGAACCCTCCGGGACAGGCTACGAGCAGTACTTC.